This T cell receptor beta chain was found in a study of CD8 T cells in ankylosing spondylitis. Germline loops: CDR1 SGHTA, CDR2 FQGNSA. The ends were cut back, 4 bases at V and 6 bases at J, with 17 bases in the middle. This CDR3 contains 15 residues. Study-wide results and caveats: For ankylosing spondylitis blood, a TCR beta motif of about 8 highly homologous variants appeared characteristic.

Library preparation for TCR beta used quantitative 5'-RACE with molecular barcodes. One entry per CDR3 protein, called by TCRdb with MiXCR from the 5' RACE reads. The data show around 340,000 distinct CDR3 sequences, approximately 20% seen once. Notes on this clonotype: Its antigen is unknown.

The chain combines TRBV7-2 with TRBJ2-3; perhaps TRBD1 as D (5 bases). Input material: blood, either unsorted or a sorted T cell fraction (not recorded which). The clonotype originates from a male donor with ankylosing spondylitis or in good health (not recorded which). The CDR3 coding sequence is TGTGCCAGCAGCTCTAGGACATGGGCAGGGGATACGCAGTATTTT. It translates to CASSSRTWAGDTQYF.